A single TCR beta chain is shown here with its context. The assay was immunoSEQ multiplex PCR, and TCRdb's table has in-frame clones only and misses some. Of about 320,000 clones in the sample, around four fifths were seen once. This record comes from a study of Ad26.COV2.S vaccination and SARS-CoV-2 variants. The wider study: Trial arm assignment for the donor was COV1001 Ad26.COV2.S. Into the muscle, Ad26.COV2.S was dosed once or twice, 56 days apart.

Treatment specified: some 20 received Ad26.COV2.S at low or high dose, single or two shots; 5 received placebo; per-sample allocation not given. The samples were gathered on day 63 after the first injection of vaccine or placebo. Specimen: peripheral blood, collected in a trial of Ad26.COV2.S vaccine versus placebo. This receptor was taken from a person between 18 and 60 years old who received the Ad26.COV2.S COVID-19 vaccine or a placebo.

In DNA, the CDR3 is TGCAGTGCTAGTCCCGGACAGGGGCCCTATCAGCCCCAGCATTTT. Translation: CSASPGQGPYQPQHF. This chain connects TRBV20-1 to TRBJ1-5; 9 positions match TRBD1. The germline V gene has CDR1 DFQATT and CDR2 SNEGSKA (reference sequence). V trimming: 3 bases; J trimming: 5 bases; junction bases outside the gene matches: 8. CDR3 length equals 15 residues.